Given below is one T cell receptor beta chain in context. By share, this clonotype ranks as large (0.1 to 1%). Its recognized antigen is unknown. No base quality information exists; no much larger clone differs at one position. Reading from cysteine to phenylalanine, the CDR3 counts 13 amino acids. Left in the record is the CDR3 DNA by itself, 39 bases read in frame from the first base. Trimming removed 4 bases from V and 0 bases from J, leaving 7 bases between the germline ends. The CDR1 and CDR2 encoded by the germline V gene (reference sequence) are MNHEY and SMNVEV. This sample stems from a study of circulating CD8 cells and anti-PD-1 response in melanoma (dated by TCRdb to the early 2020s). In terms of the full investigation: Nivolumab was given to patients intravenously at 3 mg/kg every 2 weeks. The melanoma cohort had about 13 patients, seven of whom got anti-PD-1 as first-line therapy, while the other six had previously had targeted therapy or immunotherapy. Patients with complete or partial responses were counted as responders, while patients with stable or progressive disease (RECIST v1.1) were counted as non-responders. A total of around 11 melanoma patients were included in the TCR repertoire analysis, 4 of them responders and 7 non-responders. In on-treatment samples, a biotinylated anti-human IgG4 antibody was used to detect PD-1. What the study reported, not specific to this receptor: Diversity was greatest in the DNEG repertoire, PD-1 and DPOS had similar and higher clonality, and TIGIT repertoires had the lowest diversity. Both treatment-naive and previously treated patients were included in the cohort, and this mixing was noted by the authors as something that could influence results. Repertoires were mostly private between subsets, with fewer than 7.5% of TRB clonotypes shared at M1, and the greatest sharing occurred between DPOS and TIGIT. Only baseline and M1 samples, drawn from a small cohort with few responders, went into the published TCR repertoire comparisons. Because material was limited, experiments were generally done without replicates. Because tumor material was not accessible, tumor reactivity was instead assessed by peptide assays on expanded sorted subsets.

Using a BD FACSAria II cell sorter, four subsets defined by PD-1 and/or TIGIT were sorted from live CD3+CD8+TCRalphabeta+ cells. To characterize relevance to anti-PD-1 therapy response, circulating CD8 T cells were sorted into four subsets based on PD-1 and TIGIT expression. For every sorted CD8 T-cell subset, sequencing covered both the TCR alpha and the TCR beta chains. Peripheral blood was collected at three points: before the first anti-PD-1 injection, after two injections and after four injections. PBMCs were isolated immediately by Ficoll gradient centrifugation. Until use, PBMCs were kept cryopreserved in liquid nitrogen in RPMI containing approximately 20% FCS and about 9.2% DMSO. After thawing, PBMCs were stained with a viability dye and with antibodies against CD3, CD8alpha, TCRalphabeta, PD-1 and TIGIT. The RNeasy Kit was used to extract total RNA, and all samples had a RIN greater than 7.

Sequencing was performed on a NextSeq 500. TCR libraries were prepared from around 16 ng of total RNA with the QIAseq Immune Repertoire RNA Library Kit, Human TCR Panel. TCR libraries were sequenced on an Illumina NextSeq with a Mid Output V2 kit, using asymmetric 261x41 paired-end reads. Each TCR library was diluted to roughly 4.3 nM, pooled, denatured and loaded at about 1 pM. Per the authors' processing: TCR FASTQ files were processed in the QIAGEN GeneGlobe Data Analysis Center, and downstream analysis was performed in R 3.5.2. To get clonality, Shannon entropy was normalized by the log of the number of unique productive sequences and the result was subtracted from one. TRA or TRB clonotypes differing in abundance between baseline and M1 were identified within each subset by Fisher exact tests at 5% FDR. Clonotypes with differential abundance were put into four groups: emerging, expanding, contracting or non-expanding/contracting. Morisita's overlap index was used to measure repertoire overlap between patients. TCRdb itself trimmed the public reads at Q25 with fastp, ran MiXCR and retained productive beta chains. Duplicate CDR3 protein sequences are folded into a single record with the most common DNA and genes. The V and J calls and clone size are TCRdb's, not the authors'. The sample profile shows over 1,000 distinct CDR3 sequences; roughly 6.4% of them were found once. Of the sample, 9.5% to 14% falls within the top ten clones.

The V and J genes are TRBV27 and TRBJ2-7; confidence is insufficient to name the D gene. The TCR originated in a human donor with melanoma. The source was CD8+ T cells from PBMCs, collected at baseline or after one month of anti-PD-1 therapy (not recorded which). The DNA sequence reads TGTGCCAGCAGTTCCCTCAACTCCTACGAGCAGTACTTC. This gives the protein CASSSLNSYEQYF.